These 19 T cell receptor beta chains were sequenced from one sample in a study of shared clonotypes between healthy human individuals. Produced via immunoSEQ multiplex PCR; TCRdb's table is partial and in-frame only. The sample lists roughly 890,000 clones; 80% to 95% were seen once. CD45RO-negative, CCR7-selected cells formed the naive CD8 fraction, which excluded terminally differentiated effector memory CD45RA+ cells. Material for sequencing was naive CD8+ T cells sorted from blood. These receptors all come from a man in his thirties or forties in good health.

The chain has TRBV10-1 and TRBJ2-1; D could derive from TRBD1 or TRBD2 (5 bases each). V dropped 0 bases and J dropped 2 bases, with 14 bases sitting between them. This CDR3 has 17 residues. Per the germline V gene, CDR1 is WNHNN and CDR2 is SYGVQD (reference sequence). The CDR3 is CASSESTLGDAYNEQFF. The DNA for the CDR3 is TGCGCCAGCAGTGAGTCGACTCTGGGGGATGCCTACAATGAGCAGTTCTTC.

In this sample, this clone turned up once. The rearrangement uses TRBV18 and TRBJ2-6; 7 positions match TRBD1. This CDR3 spans 17 amino acids. Germline loops: CDR1 KGHSH, CDR2 LQKENI. The trim removed 3 bases at V and 0 bases at J, leaving 5 bases unmatched. Here the CDR3 DNA reads TGTGCCAGCTCACCGGGCGACAGGGTCTCTGGGGCCAACGTCCTGACTTTC. It yields the protein CASSPGDRVSGANVLTF.

This chain joins TRBV4-1 and TRBJ1-1; D is uncertain. Germline CDR1 is MGHRA and CDR2 is YSYEKL. This CDR3 is built from 12 residues. V dropped 0 bases and J dropped 11 bases, with 10 bases sitting between them. The CDR3 sequence is CASSQDHREAFF. DNA for the CDR3: TGCGCCAGCAGCCAAGACCACCGAGAGGCTTTCTTT.

This clone was seen just once. The chain couples TRBV18 to TRBJ2-1; D is possibly TRBD2 (5 bases). Per the germline V gene, CDR1 is KGHSH and CDR2 is LQKENI. CDR3 size: 14 residues. V lost 3 bases, J lost 6 bases, and 12 bases lay in between. DNA of the CDR3: TGTGCCAGCTCACCCAGTCGCGGGCTCAATGAGCAGTTCTTC. Translated: CASSPSRGLNEQFF.

In the case of this clone: The sample holds other DNA sequences that translate to the same CDR3. The CDR3 DNA follows: TGTGCCAGCAGTTTAAGGGCCGGGGAGCTGTTTTTT. Protein sequence: CASSLRAGELFF. V usage is TRBV28 and J usage is TRBJ2-2; D unresolved. V lost 2 bases and J 6 bases, leaving 4 bases between the germline ends. The CDR3 has 12 amino acids. The germline gives CDR1 MDHEN, CDR2 SYDVKM.

The chain carries TRBV6-1 and TRBJ2-3; TRBD2 agrees at 11 bases. Looked up from germline, CDR1 is MNHNS and CDR2 is SASEGT. The CDR3 totals 17 residues. V gave up 4 bases and J gave up 2 bases; unmatched junction bases: 8. This CDR3 reads CASSVLAGGWNTDTQYF. As DNA, the CDR3 is TGTGCCAGCAGTGTCCTAGCGGGGGGCTGGAACACAGATACGCAGTATTTT.

The chain employs TRBV28 and TRBJ1-4; D is ambiguous. This CDR3 is built from 14 residues. Between the trimmed V and J ends, which lost 4 bases and 7 bases, there was a span of 13 bases. The germline CDR1 and CDR2 sequences are MDHEN and SYDVKM. The CDR3: CASSSLTNPEKLFF. DNA for the CDR3: TGTGCCAGCAGTTCGCTGACAAATCCTGAAAAACTGTTTTTT.

Notes on this clone: This could be a read error, since a much larger clone is one nucleotide away. J is TRBJ2-6 and V is TRBV5-1, with D perhaps matching TRBD1 (5 bases). Trimming took 4 bases from V and 0 from J, leaving 8 bases between them. This CDR3 comprises 15 residues. Germline CDR1 is SGHRS and CDR2 is YFSETQ. CDR3 region: CASSPDSSGANVLTF. The CDR3 DNA sequence: TGCGCCAGCAGCCCCGACAGCTCTGGGGCCAACGTCCTGACTTTC.

The chain joins TRBV27 to TRBJ1-1; possible D gene TRBD1, 6 bases. In germline, CDR1 is MNHEY, CDR2 SMNVEV (reference sequence). The V end was cut by 6 bases, the J end by 0 bases, with 26 bases between. The CDR3 spans 19 residues. CDR3 amino acids: CASRPPGHRREQMNTEAFF. The CDR3 DNA reads TGTGCCAGCAGACCTCCGGGACATCGTCGGGAACAGATGAACACTGAAGCTTTCTTT.

Turning to this clone: Only one base separates this from a far larger clonotype, so it likely reflects a read error. The sample contains more than one DNA sequence encoding this CDR3. The J gene is TRBJ2-3, the V gene TRBV7-3, with TRBD1 identical over 10 bases. V trimming: 4 bases; J trimming: 4 bases; junction bases outside the gene matches: 2. This CDR3 spans 14 amino acids. Germline values: CDR1 SGHTA, CDR2 FQGTGA. Here the CDR3 DNA reads TGTGCCAGCAGCTCCGGACAGGGGGCAGATACGCAGTATTTT. This encodes CASSSGQGADTQYF. Looking up the rest from reference TRBV7-3 and TRBJ2-3 gives the full variable domain: GAGVSQTPSNKVTEKGKYVELRCDPISGHTALYWYRQSLGQGPEFLIYFQGTGAADDSGLPNDRFFAVRPEGSVSTLKIQRTERGDSAVYLCASSSGQGADTQYFGPGTRLTVL.

V usage is TRBV7-9 and J usage is TRBJ1-1; D is possibly TRBD1 (5 bases). Trimming left V 4 bases short and J 1 base short, with 13 bases between. CDR1 and CDR2 from the germline V gene are SEHNR and FQNEAQ (reference sequence). The CDR3 spans 15 residues. CDR3 region: CASSSGRMTNTEAFF. The CDR3 nucleotides are TGTGCCAGCAGCTCGGGACGGATGACGAACACTGAAGCTTTCTTT.

The genes are TRBV28 and TRBJ1-2, with D hard to call. The CDR3 runs to 15 residues. Trimming shortened V by 3 bases and J by 4 bases, and 15 bases separated the two germline ends. Germline V gene data show CDR1 as MDHEN and CDR2 as SYDVKM. The CDR3, as DNA: TGTGCCAGCAGTTTGGTAAGCGGGAGTGGCTATGGCTACACCTTC. This sequence encodes CASSLVSGSGYGYTF.

The V gene is TRBV15, the J gene TRBJ2-1; D not resolved. From germline, CDR1 is LNHNV and CDR2 YYDKDF (reference sequence). This CDR3 spans 11 amino acids. Trimming took off 5 bases at V and 13 bases at J, with 12 bases between the two ends. In DNA, the CDR3 is TGTGCCACCAGCGCCCGGGCCGACCAGTTCTTC. This gives the protein CATSARADQFF. Combining the CDR3 with reference TRBV15 and TRBJ2-1 gives the whole variable domain DAMVIQNPRYQVTQFGKPVTLSCSQTLNHNVMYWYQQKSSQAPKLLFHYYDKDFNNEADTPDNFQSRRPNTSFCFLDIRSPGLGDTAMYLCATSARADQFFGPGTRLTVL.

This clone was found once. This chain connects TRBV29-1 to TRBJ1-1; D is possibly TRBD1 (5 bases). The V end lost 6 bases, the J end lost 6 bases, and 14 bases lay between the germline ends. Germline values: CDR1 SQVTM, CDR2 ANQGSEA. This CDR3 region has 12 residues. The CDR3 sequence is CSVVLGGAEAFF. Written as DNA, the CDR3 is TGCAGCGTAGTGCTCGGGGGTGCTGAAGCTTTCTTT.

The chain links TRBV7-9 to TRBJ2-7; tentative D call: TRBD2 (7 bases). The CDR3 extends over 15 amino acids. V was trimmed by 4 bases and J by 4 bases, leaving 17 bases between them. Germline V gene data show CDR1 as SEHNR and CDR2 as FQNEAQ (reference sequence). The CDR3 protein is CASSSVGGGLYEQYF. As DNA, the CDR3 is TGTGCCAGCAGCTCAGTGGGCGGGGGCTTGTACGAGCAGTACTTC.

The J gene is TRBJ2-3, the V gene TRBV7-9, with TRBD1 matching 7 bases. V was pared by 5 bases and J by 3 bases, with 11 bases of the junction left unmatched. Germline V gene sequence: CDR1 SEHNR, CDR2 FQNEAQ (reference sequence). The CDR3 totals 16 residues. CDR3 sequence reads: CASSPTPGQITDTQYF. CDR3 in DNA: TGTGCCAGCAGCCCTACGCCGGGACAGATAACAGATACGCAGTATTTT.

The chain combines TRBV7-9 with TRBJ1-1; 8 bases match TRBD1. This CDR3 has 14 amino acids. J was trimmed by 3 bases and V by 5 bases; bases with no gene match: 5. The germline gives CDR1 SEHNR, CDR2 FQNEAQ (reference sequence). The CDR3 DNA follows: TGTGCCAGCAGCAGCCAGGACAGGGACACTGAAGCTTTCTTT. Its protein product is CASSSQDRDTEAFF.

V usage is TRBV15 and J usage is TRBJ1-5; the D gene is possibly TRBD1 (6 bases). The CDR3 runs 18 residues. V gave up 3 bases and J gave up 0 bases, with 18 bases separating them. Germline CDR1 and CDR2: LNHNV and YYDKDF (reference sequence). CDR3 nucleotides: TGTGCCACCAGCAGGGGTCTGCTGGGACACCCTAGCAATCAGCCCCAGCATTTT. It is translated as CATSRGLLGHPSNQPQHF.

This sequence joins TRBV4-1 and TRBJ2-1; D is unresolved. This CDR3 contains 13 residues. CDR1 is MGHRA and CDR2 is YSYEKL in the germline V gene. Trimming left V 2 bases short and J 5 bases short, with 7 bases between. The CDR3 loop reads CASSQPQDNEQFF. In DNA, the CDR3 is TGCGCCAGCAGCCAACCCCAGGACAATGAGCAGTTCTTC.